These 16 T cell receptor beta chains were all obtained from the same sample, sequenced in a study of CD8 T cells in Susac syndrome (dated by TCRdb to the late 2010s). The library relied on the immunoSEQ multiplex PCR assay. RNA was extracted using the RNeasy kit, and about 0.5 to 1 ug of the RNA was reverse transcribed with random hexamers. Through fastp at Q25 and MiXCR, TCRdb rebuilt clones from the public reads, retaining in-frame beta chains. Each record represents a unique CDR3 protein, reported with the most common genes and DNA among its rows. This sample has 130,000 or so distinct CDR3 sequences in its table, and approximately 94% of those were observed once. Roughly 0.092% of the sample belongs to the ten largest clones. Sequenced: CD4+ T cells from PBMCs. Source of these receptors: a human donor in good health.

The chain uses TRBV4-1 and TRBJ2-1; possible D gene TRBD2, 5 bases. Germline CDR1 and CDR2: MGHRA and YSYEKL. There are 15 residues in the CDR3. V dropped 1 base and J dropped 4 bases, with 11 bases sitting between them. As DNA, the CDR3 is TGCGCCAGCAGCCAAGTGAGGGAGCGTTACAATGAGCAGTTCTTC. It translates to CASSQVRERYNEQFF.

V is TRBV6-6 and J is TRBJ2-7; the D gene is possibly TRBD1 (6 bases). The CDR3 loop spans 15 amino acids. Germline V gene sequence: CDR1 MNHNY, CDR2 SVGAGI (reference sequence). The V end lost 0 bases, the J end lost 3 bases, and 12 bases lay between the germline ends. The CDR3: CASSYSQGSLYEQYF. The CDR3 DNA sequence: TGTGCCAGCAGTTACTCTCAGGGGAGTCTCTACGAGCAGTACTTC.

V is TRBV2 and J is TRBJ2-7; a possible D gene is TRBD2 (5 bases). The CDR3 consists of 15 residues. Germline loops: CDR1 SNHLY, CDR2 FYNNEI. Trimming stripped 0 bases from V and 7 bases from J, with 16 bases between. The CDR3 reads CASSEAGISSGEQYF. The CDR3 nucleotides are TGTGCCAGCAGTGAAGCAGGGATTTCCTCGGGAGAGCAGTACTTC.

The chain has TRBV4-2 and TRBJ2-3, with a possible D match to TRBD1 (6 bases). This CDR3 has 15 amino acids. Trimming left V 1 base short and J 6 bases short, with 14 bases between. The germline CDR1 and CDR2 sequences are LGHNA and YNFKEQ. In nucleotides, the CDR3 is TGTGCCAGCAGCCAAGTAAAGGGGGTTGGGGATACGCAGTATTTT. It yields the protein CASSQVKGVGDTQYF.

The genes are TRBV18 and TRBJ2-5, with TRBD1 as a possible D gene (6 bases). Germline CDR1 reads KGHSH; CDR2 reads LQKENI. Trimming removed 3 bases at V and 4 bases at J, with 12 bases between. CDR3 length equals 14 residues. The DNA for the CDR3 is TGTGCCAGCTCACCGGGACAACCTGGAGAGACCCAGTACTTC. This sequence encodes CASSPGQPGETQYF.

The rearrangement joins TRBV29-1 to TRBJ2-1, with TRBD2 matching 8 bases. Unmatched junction bases numbered 2, after V lost 4 bases and J lost 3 bases. There are 13 residues in the CDR3. Germline V lookup: CDR1 SQVTM, CDR2 ANQGSEA. CDR3 DNA sequence: TGCAGCGTTGGCGGGAGGAACTACAATGAGCAGTTCTTC. Its protein is CSVGGRNYNEQFF.

This sequence joins TRBV7-2 and TRBJ1-3; unclear D gene. V lost 1 base and J lost 2, with 12 bases in between. The germline CDR1 and CDR2 sequences are SGHTA and FQGNSA. The CDR3 length is 16 residues. The CDR3 DNA follows: TGTGCCAGCAGCTTAGAAGCAGGTTTCGCTGGAAACACCATATATTTT. Residues: CASSLEAGFAGNTIYF.

The J gene is TRBJ1-1, the V gene TRBV29-1; D is possibly TRBD1 (6 bases). Trimming cost V 8 bases and J 13 bases, with 20 bases left between them. Germline assignment: CDR1 SQVTM and CDR2 ANQGSEA. This CDR3 has 11 residues. The CDR3 DNA reads TGCAGCCCTTTCTCGGGGGGCGAGGTTTTCTTT. Translation: CSPFSGGEVFF. The complete variable domain, with remaining parts taken from reference TRBV29-1 and TRBJ1-1, reads SAVISQKPSRDICQRGTSLTIQCQVDSQVTMMFWYRQQPGQSLTLIATANQGSEATYESGFVIDKFPISRPNLTFSTLTVSNMSPEDSSIYLCSPFSGGEVFFGQGTRLTVV.

This chain links TRBV6-5 with TRBJ2-2; TRBD2 aligns across 7 bases. J gave up 6 bases and V 10 bases, and 14 bases lay outside the gene matches. The CDR3 consists of 15 residues. In germline, CDR1 is MNHEY, CDR2 SVGAGI. In DNA, the CDR3 is TGTGCCACCTCCCCATGGGGTGGGAGGGCCGGGGAGCTGTTTTTT. It encodes CATSPWGGRAGELFF.

This clonotype was seen more than once but under ten times. This chain connects TRBV4-3 to TRBJ2-7; D gene unclear. V was pared by 1 base and J by 0 bases, with 16 bases between. This CDR3 is 17 amino acids long. CDR1 is LGHNA, CDR2 YSLEER, per germline. CDR3: CASSQAVGPTSSYEQYF. The CDR3 nucleotides are TGCGCCAGCAGCCAAGCGGTAGGACCGACGAGCTCCTACGAGCAGTACTTC.

The rearrangement links TRBV11-2 to TRBJ2-7, with 9 nucleotides matching TRBD1. The CDR3 is 20 residues long. After removal of 5 bases from V and 0 bases from J, the junction contained 20 bases not matched to a gene. CDR1 and CDR2 from the germline V gene are SGHAT and FQNNGV. The CDR3 is CASSKSPSYPGQGNSYEQYF. The DNA for the CDR3 is TGTGCCAGCAGCAAAAGTCCTTCTTACCCGGGACAGGGCAACTCCTACGAGCAGTACTTC.

V is TRBV2 and J is TRBJ2-2; 15 nucleotides align to TRBD2. This CDR3 contains 15 residues. J lost 6 bases, V lost 4 bases, and 0 bases had no gene match. The germline V gene has CDR1 SNHLY and CDR2 FYNNEI. The CDR3 DNA sequence: TGTGCCAGCAGTGGGACTAGCGGGAGGGCCGGGGAGCTGTTTTTT. It codes for CASSGTSGRAGELFF.

This chain connects TRBV20-1 to TRBJ1-1; a possible D gene is TRBD1 (5 bases). This CDR3 has 13 amino acids. Trimming removed 5 bases at V and 6 bases at J, with 16 bases between. Per germline, CDR1 DFQATT and CDR2 SNEGSKA (reference sequence). Here the CDR3 DNA reads TGCAGTGCTGGTCCCCTCCGGGGGTCTGAAGCTTTCTTT. This sequence encodes CSAGPLRGSEAFF.

The rearrangement uses TRBV29-1 and TRBJ2-2; possibly TRBD1 for D (6 bases). The V and J ends lost 5 bases and 4 bases respectively, with 14 bases between them. From germline, CDR1 is SQVTM and CDR2 ANQGSEA. The CDR3 runs 14 residues. The CDR3 is CSVRTADTTGELFF. The CDR3 bases are TGCAGCGTTAGGACAGCAGATACCACCGGGGAGCTGTTTTTT.

The chain uses TRBV30 and TRBJ1-6; 9 bases map to TRBD1. Trimming at V came to 5 bases and at J to 9 bases, leaving 5 bases not matched to a gene. The V gene's germline CDR1 is GTSNPN and CDR2 SVGIG (reference sequence). The CDR3 covers 13 residues. CDR3 nucleotide sequence: TGTGCCTGGCGGGGGACAGGGCGTTCACCCCTCCACTTT. Protein product: CAWRGTGRSPLHF. The full variable domain, completed using reference TRBV30 and TRBJ1-6, is SQTIHQWPATLVQPVGSPLSLECTVEGTSNPNLYWYRQAAGRGLQLLFYSVGIGQISSEVPQNLSASRPQDRQFILSSKKLLLSDSGFYLCAWRGTGRSPLHFGNGTRLTVT.

V gene TRBV5-1 combines with J gene TRBJ2-3, with D possibly being TRBD2 (6 bases). The CDR3 has 15 amino acids. V dropped 3 bases and J dropped 0 bases, with 11 bases sitting between them. CDR1 is SGHRS, CDR2 YFSETQ, per germline. The CDR3 DNA reads TGCGCCAGCAGCTCAGGAGGGCTCAGCACAGATACGCAGTATTTT. This sequence encodes CASSSGGLSTDTQYF. The full variable domain, completed using reference TRBV5-1 and TRBJ2-3, is KAGVTQTPRYLIKTRGQQVTLSCSPISGHRSVSWYQQTPGQGLQFLFEYFSETQRNKGNFPGRFSGRQFSNSRSEMNVSTLELGDSALYLCASSSGGLSTDTQYFGPGTRLTVL.